These 28 T cell receptor beta chains share one sample of origin, sequenced in a study of T cells after somatic rescue of genetic block. Produced via immunoSEQ multiplex PCR; TCRdb's table is partial and in-frame only. The sample includes about 72,000 clones, roughly 93% of them seen just once. Sequencing input: peripheral blood mononuclear cells (PBMCs). The receptors were gathered from a young man.

The table lists this clone with a count of one. V usage is TRBV4-3 and J usage is TRBJ2-1; 8 nucleotides match TRBD2. Looked up from germline, CDR1 is LGHNA and CDR2 is YSLEER. The V and J ends lost 4 bases and 5 bases, in that order; junction bases with no gene match: 7. This CDR3 region has 15 residues. The CDR3 DNA reads TGCGCCAGCAGCCTTGAAGGACTAGCTGACAATGAGCAGTTCTTC. Its translation is CASSLEGLADNEQFF.

J is TRBJ2-1 and V is TRBV2; D gene unclear. The CDR3 length is 14 residues. Deletions cut 4 bases from V and 7 bases from J, with 14 bases between. Germline values: CDR1 SNHLY, CDR2 FYNNEI. As DNA, the CDR3 is TGTGCCAGCAGTGGGGCGGAGTGGGGTAATGAGCAGTTCTTC. It is translated as CASSGAEWGNEQFF.

V and J are TRBV19 and TRBJ1-5, with D possibly being TRBD1 (6 bases). Germline values: CDR1 LNHDA, CDR2 SQIVND (reference sequence). CDR3 length equals 14 residues. Trimming cost V 6 bases and J 1 base, with 10 bases left between them. Written as DNA, the CDR3 is TGTGCCAGTAGGGGGGCAGGGAGCAATCAGCCCCAGCATTTT. It yields the protein CASRGAGSNQPQHF.

This sequence joins TRBV28 and TRBJ2-1; TRBD2 agrees at 10 bases. Germline V gives CDR1 MDHEN, CDR2 SYDVKM. V lost 8 bases and J lost 5; bases outside the gene matches: 6. This CDR3 region has 14 residues. CDR3 protein: CASERTSGNNEQFF. The CDR3 nucleotides read TGTGCCAGCGAACGGACTAGCGGAAACAATGAGCAGTTCTTC.

The V gene is TRBV4-1, the J gene TRBJ2-3, with 10 nucleotides matching TRBD2. J gave up 6 bases and V 3 bases, and 12 bases lay outside the gene matches. In germline, CDR1 is MGHRA, CDR2 YSYEKL. The CDR3 spans 17 residues. CDR3 in amino acids: CASSQGHRSGGADTQYF. CDR3 nucleotide sequence: TGCGCCAGCAGCCAGGGGCATAGGAGCGGGGGGGCCGATACGCAGTATTTT.

The chain couples TRBV7-9 to TRBJ2-7; 10 nucleotides agree with TRBD2. Germline loops: CDR1 SEHNR, CDR2 FQNEAQ (reference sequence). This CDR3 spans 15 amino acids. With V trimmed by 3 bases and J by 4 bases, 6 bases remained unmatched. The CDR3 protein is CASSFGTSGTYEQYF. The CDR3 nucleotides read TGTGCCAGCAGCTTCGGAACTAGCGGGACTTACGAGCAGTACTTC.

The rearrangement uses TRBV5-6 and TRBJ1-1; D perhaps matches TRBD1 (5 bases). Germline V gene data show CDR1 as SGHDT and CDR2 as YYEEEE. Deletions cut 4 bases from V and 1 base from J, with 11 bases between. The CDR3 has 14 residues. The CDR3 region is CASSELRGNTEAFF. The DNA for the CDR3 is TGTGCCAGCAGCGAGCTGAGGGGGAACACTGAAGCTTTCTTT.

The chain carries TRBV7-9 and TRBJ1-6, with D unclear. V dropped 1 base and J dropped 6 bases, with 13 bases sitting between them. The germline gives CDR1 SEHNR, CDR2 FQNEAQ (reference sequence). This CDR3 is 16 amino acids long. The CDR3 sequence is CASSLEAARFNSPLHF. The CDR3 coding sequence is TGTGCCAGCAGCTTAGAAGCGGCCAGATTTAATTCACCCCTCCACTTT.

The J gene is TRBJ2-7, the V gene TRBV19; 10 bases are shared with TRBD1. The CDR3 has 14 residues. Germline V gene lookup returns CDR1 LNHDA and CDR2 SQIVND (reference sequence). V lost 5 bases to trimming and J lost 2 bases; unmatched junction nucleotides: 3. DNA of the CDR3: TGTGCCAGTAGTCGGACAGGGGGTCCCTACGAGCAGTACTTC. Amino acid sequence: CASSRTGGPYEQYF.

Turning to this clone: The same CDR3 also results from other DNA sequences found in this sample. The chain has TRBV28 and TRBJ1-5, with TRBD1 identical over 9 bases. The germline V gene has CDR1 MDHEN and CDR2 SYDVKM. CDR3 size: 15 residues. V gave up 2 bases and J gave up 7 bases; unmatched junction bases: 6. This CDR3 is CASSLGQGFRQPQHF. The CDR3 DNA sequence: TGTGCCAGCAGTTTAGGACAGGGGTTTAGGCAGCCCCAGCATTTT.

The rearrangement links TRBV28 to TRBJ1-5; D ambiguous. Germline CDR1 is MDHEN and CDR2 is SYDVKM. This CDR3 has 12 residues. V was trimmed by 1 base and J by 5 bases, leaving 3 bases between them. The CDR3 bases are TGTGCCAGCAGTTTATACGATCAGCCCCAGCATTTT. As protein: CASSLYDQPQHF. The full variable domain, its missing parts supplied by reference TRBV28 and TRBJ1-5, is DVKVTQSSRYLVKRTGEKVFLECVQDMDHENMFWYRQDPGLGLRLIYFSYDVKMKEKGDIPEGYSVSREKKERFSLILESASTNQTSMYLCASSLYDQPQHFGDGTRLSIL.

This chain joins TRBV15 and TRBJ2-7; possible D gene TRBD1, 5 bases. The CDR3 totals 15 residues. The V gene lost 1 base and the J gene lost 5 bases, with 15 bases spanning the gap. CDR1 LNHNV and CDR2 YYDKDF come from the germline V gene (reference sequence). CDR3 residues: CATSRGAPTGHEQYF. DNA of the CDR3: TGTGCCACCAGCAGAGGGGCTCCCACAGGCCACGAGCAGTACTTC.

This clone was counted a single time. The junction departs from germline at one end; a sequencing error may be responsible. The rearrangement uses TRBV13 and TRBJ2-7; 7 bases line up with TRBD1. The CDR3 is made up of 13 amino acids. Germline V gives CDR1 PRHDT, CDR2 FYEKMQ (reference sequence). CDR3: CASSSARDRVPRF. Here the CDR3 DNA reads TGTGCCAGCAGCTCAGCTCGGGACAGAGTCCCTCGGTTC. Combining the CDR3 with reference TRBV13 and TRBJ2-7 gives the whole variable domain AAGVIQSPRHLIKEKRETATLKCYPIPRHDTVYWYQQGPGQDPQFLISFYEKMQSDKGSIPDRFSAQQFSDYHSELNMSSLELGDSALYFCASSSARDRVPRFGPGTRLTVT.

The chain uses TRBV9 and TRBJ2-7, with D tentatively TRBD2 (6 bases). V shed 2 bases and J shed 5 bases, with 14 bases lying between them. Germline V CDR1 and CDR2: SGDLS, YYNGEE. CDR3 length equals 14 residues. The CDR3 DNA follows: TGTGCCAGCAGCGTTTGGGACTCCAGCCACGAGCAGTACTTC. This encodes CASSVWDSSHEQYF. Filled out from reference TRBV9 and TRBJ2-7, the complete variable domain reads DSGVTQTPKHLITATGQRVTLRCSPRSGDLSVYWYQQSLDQGLQFLIQYYNGEERAKGNILERFSAQQFPDLHSELNLSSLELGDSALYFCASSVWDSSHEQYFGPGTRLTVT.

V gene TRBV13 combines with J gene TRBJ2-7, with D perhaps matching TRBD1 (6 bases). This CDR3 contains 16 residues. Trimming took 1 base from V and 0 from J, leaving 13 bases between them. The germline V gene has CDR1 PRHDT and CDR2 FYEKMQ (reference sequence). This chain's CDR3 is CASSLAGQGSSYEQYF. The CDR3 DNA follows: TGTGCCAGCAGCTTAGCTGGGCAGGGGAGCTCCTACGAGCAGTACTTC.

The chain employs TRBV11-2 and TRBJ2-3; a possible D gene is TRBD2 (7 bases). V was shortened by 8 bases and J by 4 bases, with 16 bases between the two germline ends. Per the germline V gene, CDR1 is SGHAT and CDR2 is FQNNGV. CDR3 length equals 14 residues. In DNA form, the CDR3 reads TGTGCCAGCGGGGGGGCCAGTCGGGCAGATACGCAGTATTTT. Translated, it gives CASGGASRADTQYF. Together with reference TRBV11-2 and TRBJ2-3, the CDR3 gives the full variable domain: EAGVAQSPRYKIIEKRQSVAFWCNPISGHATLYWYQQILGQGPKLLIQFQNNGVVDDSQLPKDRFSAERLKGVDSTLKIQPAKLEDSAVYLCASGGASRADTQYFGPGTRLTVL.

The CDR3 is CASSQGVGNQPQHF. For the CDR3, the DNA is TGCGCCAGCTCACAGGGGGTAGGCAATCAGCCCCAGCATTTT. V usage is TRBV5-1 and J usage is TRBJ1-5; 8 positions match TRBD1. In germline, CDR1 is SGHRS, CDR2 YFSETQ. Trimming removed 7 bases from V and 2 bases from J; junction bases left unmatched: 5. This CDR3 region has 14 residues.

This clone came up once. The V and J genes are TRBV6-4 and TRBJ2-1, with 13 bases matching TRBD2. Trimming cost V 8 bases and J 6 bases; bases outside gene matches: 1. The V gene's germline CDR1 is MRHNA and CDR2 SNTAGT. The CDR3 spans 13 residues. This CDR3 reads CASGTSGTNEQFF. CDR3 bases: TGTGCCAGCGGGACTAGCGGGACCAATGAGCAGTTCTTC.

This rearrangement joins TRBV12-5 to TRBJ2-5; TRBD1 matches at 7 bases. V was clipped by 7 bases and J by 6 bases; unmatched bases: 5. The CDR3 totals 12 residues. CDR1 is LGHNT and CDR2 is FRNRAP in the germline V gene. The CDR3 bases are TGTGCTAGTGCCGCGACAGGGCAGACCCAGTACTTC. It is translated as CASAATGQTQYF.

The chain recombines TRBV6-1 with TRBJ1-4; D may be TRBD1 (5 bases). Trimming left V 4 bases short and J 2 bases short, with 17 bases between. Germline values: CDR1 MNHNS, CDR2 SASEGT. The length of the CDR3 is 17 residues. CDR3 loop: CASSGMLRRGTNEKLFF. CDR3 in DNA: TGTGCCAGCAGTGGAATGCTGCGGAGGGGTACTAATGAAAAACTGTTTTTT.

The chain uses TRBV9 and TRBJ1-2; TRBD1 aligns across 8 bases. The germline CDR1 and CDR2 sequences are SGDLS and YYNGEE. This CDR3 spans 12 amino acids. V shed 4 bases, J shed 6 bases, and the junction held 2 bases outside the gene matches. CDR3 coding DNA: TGTGCCAGCAGCACGACAGGGGATGGCTACACCTTC. It specifies CASSTTGDGYTF.

The rearrangement links TRBV5-6 to TRBJ2-1; a possible D gene is TRBD2 (6 bases). With 0 bases removed from V and 2 bases from J, the gap between germline ends came to 18 bases. Per the germline V gene, CDR1 is SGHDT and CDR2 is YYEEEE. The CDR3 runs to 18 residues. CDR3 DNA sequence: TGTGCCAGCAGCTTGGTCGCAACTAGCTGGTCAACCTACAATGAGCAGTTCTTC. It is translated as CASSLVATSWSTYNEQFF.

This chain uses TRBV6-1 with TRBJ2-3, with TRBD2 matching 7 bases. With V trimmed by 6 bases and J by 5 bases, 11 bases remained unmatched. The CDR3 consists of 15 residues. CDR1 is MNHNS, CDR2 SASEGT, per germline. CDR3 bases: TGTGCCAGCAGCCCACTAGCGTTAGACAGAGATACGCAGTATTTT. Amino acids: CASSPLALDRDTQYF.

This rearrangement joins TRBV13 to TRBJ2-7; tentative D call: TRBD2 (5 bases). The ends were cut back, 5 bases at V and 6 bases at J, with 14 bases in the middle. Germline loops: CDR1 PRHDT, CDR2 FYEKMQ (reference sequence). The CDR3 is 13 amino acids. The chain's CDR3 is CASSPPSGVEQYF. The CDR3 DNA sequence: TGTGCCAGCAGCCCCCCGTCCGGGGTCGAGCAGTACTTC.

This clone has only one observation. V gene TRBV15 combines with J gene TRBJ2-3; 13 nucleotides agree with TRBD2. CDR1 is LNHNV, CDR2 YYDKDF, per germline (reference sequence). With V trimmed by 4 bases and J by 0 bases, 1 base remained unmatched. The CDR3 runs 16 residues. The CDR3 loop reads CATSTGLAGSTDTQYF. CDR3 coding DNA: TGTGCCACCAGCACGGGACTAGCGGGGAGCACAGATACGCAGTATTTT. The full variable domain, completed using reference TRBV15 and TRBJ2-3, is DAMVIQNPRYQVTQFGKPVTLSCSQTLNHNVMYWYQQKSSQAPKLLFHYYDKDFNNEADTPDNFQSRRPNTSFCFLDIRSPGLGDTAMYLCATSTGLAGSTDTQYFGPGTRLTVL.

The chain recombines TRBV4-1 with TRBJ2-1; D is unresolved. Trimming removed 0 bases at V and 6 bases at J, with 9 bases between. CDR1 MGHRA and CDR2 YSYEKL come from the germline V gene. This CDR3 region has 14 residues. CDR3 bases: TGCGCCAGCAGCCAAGAGCGAACGGGCAATGAGCAGTTCTTC. Amino acids: CASSQERTGNEQFF.

The chain recombines TRBV19 with TRBJ2-6; 7 nucleotides agree with TRBD1. V shed 7 bases, J shed 0 bases, and the junction held 9 bases outside the gene matches. The CDR3 has 17 residues. Germline V gene lookup returns CDR1 LNHDA and CDR2 SQIVND (reference sequence). The CDR3 DNA is TGTGCCAGTACTAGGACAGGTGCCCCCTCTGGGGCCAACGTCCTGACTTTC. Translation: CASTRTGAPSGANVLTF.

V gene TRBV7-9 combines with J gene TRBJ1-1; no firm D call. CDR1 is SEHNR and CDR2 is FQNEAQ in the germline V gene (reference sequence). CDR3 length: 15 amino acids. Trimming took off 4 bases at V and 4 bases at J, with 16 bases between the two ends. CDR3 amino acids: CASSSLKGRITEAFF. The DNA of the CDR3 is TGTGCCAGCAGCTCCCTCAAGGGAAGAATCACTGAAGCTTTCTTT.